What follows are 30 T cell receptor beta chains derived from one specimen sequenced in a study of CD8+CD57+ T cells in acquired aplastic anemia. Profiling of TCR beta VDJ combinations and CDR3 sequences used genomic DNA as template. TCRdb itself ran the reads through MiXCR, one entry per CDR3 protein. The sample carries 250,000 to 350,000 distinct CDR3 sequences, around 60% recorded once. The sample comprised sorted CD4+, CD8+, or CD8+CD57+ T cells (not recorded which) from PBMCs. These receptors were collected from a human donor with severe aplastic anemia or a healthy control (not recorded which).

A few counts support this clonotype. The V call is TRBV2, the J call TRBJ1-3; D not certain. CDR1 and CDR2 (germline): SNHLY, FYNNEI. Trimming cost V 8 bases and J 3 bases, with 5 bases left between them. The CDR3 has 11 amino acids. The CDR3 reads CASCGGNTIYF. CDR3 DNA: TGTGCCAGCTGTGGTGGAAACACCATATATTTT.

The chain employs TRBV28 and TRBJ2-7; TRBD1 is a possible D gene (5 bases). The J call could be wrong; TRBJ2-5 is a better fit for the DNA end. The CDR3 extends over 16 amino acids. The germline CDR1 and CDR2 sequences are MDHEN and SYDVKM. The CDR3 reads CASSFRLRQKQETQYF. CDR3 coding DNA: TGTGCCAGCAGTTTCAGGCTTCGACAGAAGCAAGAGACCCAGTACTTC.

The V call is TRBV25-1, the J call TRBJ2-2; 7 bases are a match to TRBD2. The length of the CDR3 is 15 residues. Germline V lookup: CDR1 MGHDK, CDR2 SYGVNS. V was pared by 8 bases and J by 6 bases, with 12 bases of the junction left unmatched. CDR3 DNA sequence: TGTGCCAGCGCTGAGTGGGGGGGAAGCCCCGGGGAGCTGTTTTTT. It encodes CASAEWGGSPGELFF.

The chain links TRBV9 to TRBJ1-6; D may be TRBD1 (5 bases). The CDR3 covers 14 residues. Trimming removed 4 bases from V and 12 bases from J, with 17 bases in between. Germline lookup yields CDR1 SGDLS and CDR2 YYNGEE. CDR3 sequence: CASSLVGAGRPLHF. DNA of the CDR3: TGTGCCAGCAGCTTAGTAGGGGCAGGGAGACCCCTCCACTTT. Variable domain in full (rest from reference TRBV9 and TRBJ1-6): DSGVTQTPKHLITATGQRVTLRCSPRSGDLSVYWYQQSLDQGLQFLIQYYNGEERAKGNILERFSAQQFPDLHSELNLSSLELGDSALYFCASSLVGAGRPLHFGNGTRLTVT.

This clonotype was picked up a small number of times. The chain's CDR3 is CASSPWTSGGRETQYF. In nucleotides, the CDR3 is TGTGCCAGCAGCCCCTGGACTAGCGGGGGCCGAGAGACCCAGTACTTC. The chain carries TRBV3-1 and TRBJ2-5; 13 positions agree with TRBD2. This CDR3 has 16 residues. The V and J ends lost 4 bases and 4 bases, in that order; junction bases with no gene match: 6. Per germline, CDR1 LGHDT and CDR2 YNNKEL (reference sequence).

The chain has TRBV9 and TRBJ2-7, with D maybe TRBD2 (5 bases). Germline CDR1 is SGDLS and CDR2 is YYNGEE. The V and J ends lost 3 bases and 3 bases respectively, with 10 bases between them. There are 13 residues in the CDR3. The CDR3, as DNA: TGTGCCAGCAGCGGATTGAGGGACTACGAGCAGTACTTC. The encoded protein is CASSGLRDYEQYF.

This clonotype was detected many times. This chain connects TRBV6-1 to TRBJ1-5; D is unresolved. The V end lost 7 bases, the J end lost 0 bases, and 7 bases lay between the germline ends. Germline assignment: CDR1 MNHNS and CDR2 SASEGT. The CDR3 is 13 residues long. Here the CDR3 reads CASTLYSNQPQHF. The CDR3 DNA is TGTGCCAGCACCCTGTATAGCAATCAGCCCCAGCATTTT.

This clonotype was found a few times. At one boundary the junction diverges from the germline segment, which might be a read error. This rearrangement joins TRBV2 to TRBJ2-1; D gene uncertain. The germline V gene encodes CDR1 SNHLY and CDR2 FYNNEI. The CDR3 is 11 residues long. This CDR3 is CASRGYTEQFF. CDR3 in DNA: TGTGCCAGCAGGGGGTACACTGAGCAGTTCTTC.

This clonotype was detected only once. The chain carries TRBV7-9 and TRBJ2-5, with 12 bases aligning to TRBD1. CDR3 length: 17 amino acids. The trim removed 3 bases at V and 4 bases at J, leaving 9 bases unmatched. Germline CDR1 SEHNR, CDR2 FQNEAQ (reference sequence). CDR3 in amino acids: CASSFGTGGAARETQYF. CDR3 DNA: TGTGCCAGCAGCTTCGGGACAGGGGGCGCAGCACGAGAGACCCAGTACTTC. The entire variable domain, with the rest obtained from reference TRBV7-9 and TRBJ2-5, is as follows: DTGVSQNPRHKITKRGQNVTFRCDPISEHNRLYWYRQTLGQGPEFLTYFQNEAQLEKSRLLSDRFSAERPKGSFSTLEIQRTEQGDSAMYLCASSFGTGGAARETQYFGPGTRLLVL.

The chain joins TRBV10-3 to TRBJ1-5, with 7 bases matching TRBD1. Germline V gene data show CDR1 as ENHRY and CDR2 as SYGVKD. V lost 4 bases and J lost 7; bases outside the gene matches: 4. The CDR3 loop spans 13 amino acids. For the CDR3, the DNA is TGTGCCATCAGTGTTGGGACAGAACAGCCCCAGCATTTT. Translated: CAISVGTEQPQHF.

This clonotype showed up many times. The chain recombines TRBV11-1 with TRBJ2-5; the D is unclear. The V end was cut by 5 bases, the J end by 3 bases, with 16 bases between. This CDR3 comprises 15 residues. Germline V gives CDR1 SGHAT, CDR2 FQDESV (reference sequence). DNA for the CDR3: TGTGCCAGCAGCCTCGTCCGAAGACCTAAAGAGACCCAGTACTTC. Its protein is CASSLVRRPKETQYF.

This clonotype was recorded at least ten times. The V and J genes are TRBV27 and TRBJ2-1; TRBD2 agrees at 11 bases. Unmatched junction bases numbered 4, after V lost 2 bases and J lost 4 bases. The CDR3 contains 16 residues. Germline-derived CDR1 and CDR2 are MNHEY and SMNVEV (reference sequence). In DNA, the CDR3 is TGTGCCAGCAGTTTACTACTAGCGGGGGCGTACAATGAGCAGTTCTTC. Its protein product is CASSLLLAGAYNEQFF.

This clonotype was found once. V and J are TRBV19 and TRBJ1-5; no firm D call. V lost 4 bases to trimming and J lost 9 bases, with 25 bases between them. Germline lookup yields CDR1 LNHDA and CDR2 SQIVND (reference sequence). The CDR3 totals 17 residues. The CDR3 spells CASSNHGWGGSYRPQHF. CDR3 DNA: TGTGCCAGTAGTAATCACGGGTGGGGAGGAAGCTATCGGCCCCAGCATTTT.

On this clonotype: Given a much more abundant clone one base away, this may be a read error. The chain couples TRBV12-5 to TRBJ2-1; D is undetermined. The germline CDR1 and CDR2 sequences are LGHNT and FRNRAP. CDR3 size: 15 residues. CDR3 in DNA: TGTGCTAGTGGTTCCCGGTCAGAGTATTACAATGACCAGTTCTTC. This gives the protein CASGSRSEYYNDQFF.

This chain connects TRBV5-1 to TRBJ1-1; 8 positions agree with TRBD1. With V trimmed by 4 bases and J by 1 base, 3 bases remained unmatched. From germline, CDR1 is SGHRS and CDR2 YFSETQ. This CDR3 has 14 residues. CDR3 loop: CASSQQGGNTEAFF. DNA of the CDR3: TGCGCCAGCAGCCAACAGGGGGGGAACACTGAAGCTTTCTTT.

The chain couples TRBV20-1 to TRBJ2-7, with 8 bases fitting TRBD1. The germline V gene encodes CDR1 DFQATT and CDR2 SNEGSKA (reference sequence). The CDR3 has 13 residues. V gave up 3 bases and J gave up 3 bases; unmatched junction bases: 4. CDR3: CSASGTGNYEQYF. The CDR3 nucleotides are TGCAGTGCTAGCGGGACAGGTAACTACGAGCAGTACTTC.

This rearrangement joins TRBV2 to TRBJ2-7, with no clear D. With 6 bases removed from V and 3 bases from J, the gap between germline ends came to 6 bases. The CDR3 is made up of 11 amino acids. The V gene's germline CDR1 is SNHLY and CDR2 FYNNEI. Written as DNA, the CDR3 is TGTGCCAGCAGAACAGACTACGAGCAGTACTTC. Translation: CASRTDYEQYF.

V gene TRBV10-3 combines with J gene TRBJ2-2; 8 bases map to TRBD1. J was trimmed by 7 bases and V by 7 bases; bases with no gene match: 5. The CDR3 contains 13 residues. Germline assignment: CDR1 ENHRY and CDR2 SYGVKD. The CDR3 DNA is TGTGCCATCACACAGGGGGAAGGCGGGGAGCTGTTTTTT. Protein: CAITQGEGGELFF.

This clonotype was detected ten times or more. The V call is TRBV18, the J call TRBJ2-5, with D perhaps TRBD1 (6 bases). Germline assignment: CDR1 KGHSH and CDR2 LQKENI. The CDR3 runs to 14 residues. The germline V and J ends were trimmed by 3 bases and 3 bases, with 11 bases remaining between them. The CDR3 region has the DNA TGTGCCAGCTCACCGGCAGGGGCCAAAGAGACCCAGTACTTC. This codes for CASSPAGAKETQYF.

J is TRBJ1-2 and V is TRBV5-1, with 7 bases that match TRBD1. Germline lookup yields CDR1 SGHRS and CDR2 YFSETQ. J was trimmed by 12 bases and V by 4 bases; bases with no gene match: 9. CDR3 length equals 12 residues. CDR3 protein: CASSGDSSGNTF. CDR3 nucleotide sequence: TGCGCCAGCAGCGGGGACAGCTCTGGAAACACCTTC.

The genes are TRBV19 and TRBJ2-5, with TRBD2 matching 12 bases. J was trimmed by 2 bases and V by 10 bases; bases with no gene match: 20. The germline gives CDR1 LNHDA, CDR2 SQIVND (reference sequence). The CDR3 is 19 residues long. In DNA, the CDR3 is TGTGCCACTACGGTCGGGACGAGGCTAGCGGGGGGGTCACAAGAGACCCAGTACTTC. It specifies CATTVGTRLAGGSQETQYF. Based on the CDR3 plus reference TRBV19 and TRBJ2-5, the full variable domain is DGGITQSPKYLFRKEGQNVTLSCEQNLNHDAMYWYRQDPGQGLRLIYYSQIVNDFQKGDIAEGYSVSREKKESFPLTVTSAQKNPTAFYLCATTVGTRLAGGSQETQYFGPGTRLLVL.

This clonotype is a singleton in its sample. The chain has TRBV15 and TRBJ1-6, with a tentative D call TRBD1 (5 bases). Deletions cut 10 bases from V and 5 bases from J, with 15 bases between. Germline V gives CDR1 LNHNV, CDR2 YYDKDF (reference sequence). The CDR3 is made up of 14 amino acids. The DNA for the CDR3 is TGTGCCAGTACGGGTTGGGGGAATAATTCACCCCTCCACTTT. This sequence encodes CASTGWGNNSPLHF. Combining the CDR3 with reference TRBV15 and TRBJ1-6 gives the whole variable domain DAMVIQNPRYQVTQFGKPVTLSCSQTLNHNVMYWYQQKSSQAPKLLFHYYDKDFNNEADTPDNFQSRRPNTSFCFLDIRSPGLGDTAMYLCASTGWGNNSPLHFGNGTRLTVT.

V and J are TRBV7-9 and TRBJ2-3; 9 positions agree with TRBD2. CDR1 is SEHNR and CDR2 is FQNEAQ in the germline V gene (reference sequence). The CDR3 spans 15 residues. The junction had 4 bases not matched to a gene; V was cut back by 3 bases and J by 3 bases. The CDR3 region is CASSFSGRRTDTQYF. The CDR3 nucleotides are TGTGCCAGCAGCTTTAGCGGGAGAAGAACAGATACGCAGTATTTT.

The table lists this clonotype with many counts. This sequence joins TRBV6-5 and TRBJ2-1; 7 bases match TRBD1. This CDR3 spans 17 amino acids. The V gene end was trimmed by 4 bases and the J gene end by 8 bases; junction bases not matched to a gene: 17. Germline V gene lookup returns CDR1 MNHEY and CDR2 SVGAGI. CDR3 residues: CASSSYRRGPRVDEQFF. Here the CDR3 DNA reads TGTGCCAGCAGTTCCTATCGAAGGGGGCCCCGAGTCGATGAGCAGTTCTTC.

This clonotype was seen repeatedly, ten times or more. In DNA, the CDR3 is TGTGCCAGCAGTCTCGACAGGGCTGGGGCCAACGTCCTGACTTTC. This codes for CASSLDRAGANVLTF. The chain employs TRBV2 and TRBJ2-6; TRBD1 matches 7 bases. Per germline, CDR1 SNHLY and CDR2 FYNNEI. V lost 5 bases, J lost 2 bases, and 3 bases stayed unmatched. The CDR3 is made up of 15 amino acids.

This CDR3 is CASSSGLAGVTTQYF. CDR3 in DNA: TGTGCCAGCAGCTCGGGACTAGCGGGTGTCACTACGCAGTATTTT. V is TRBV4-2 and J is TRBJ2-3; 12 bases map to TRBD2. Germline CDR1 and CDR2: LGHNA and YNFKEQ. CDR3 length: 15 residues. The ends lost 5 bases at V and 8 bases at J; junction bases unmatched: 8.

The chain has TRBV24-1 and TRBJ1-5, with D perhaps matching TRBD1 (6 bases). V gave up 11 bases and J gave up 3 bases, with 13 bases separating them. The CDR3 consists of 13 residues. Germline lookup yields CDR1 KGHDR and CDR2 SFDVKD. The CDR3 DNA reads TGTGCCAGCAAACAGGGACTCAATCAGCCCCAGCATTTT. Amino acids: CASKQGLNQPQHF.

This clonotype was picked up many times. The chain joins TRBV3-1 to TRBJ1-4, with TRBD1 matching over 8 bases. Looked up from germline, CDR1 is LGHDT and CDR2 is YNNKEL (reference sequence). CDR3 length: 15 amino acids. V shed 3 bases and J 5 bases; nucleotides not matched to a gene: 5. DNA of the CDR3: TGTGCCAGCAGCCAGCGGACAGGGAGAAATGAAAAACTGTTTTTT. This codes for CASSQRTGRNEKLFF.

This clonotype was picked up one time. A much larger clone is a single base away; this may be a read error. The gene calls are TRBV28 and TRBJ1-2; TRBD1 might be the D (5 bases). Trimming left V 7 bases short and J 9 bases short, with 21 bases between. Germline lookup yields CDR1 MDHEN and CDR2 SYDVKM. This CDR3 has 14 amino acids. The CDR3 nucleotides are TGTGCCAGCAATTCGCTGAGGGGTTTCAACAGCTACACCTTC. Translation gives CASNSLRGFNSYTF.

CDR3 DNA sequence: TGTGCCAGCAGTTTACGGCAGCTTGAAAAACTGTTTTTT. Its translation: CASSLRQLEKLFF. This chain joins TRBV12-3 or TRBV12-4 and TRBJ1-4; D remains unclear. Trimming left V 2 bases short and J 7 bases short, with 8 bases between. The CDR3 extends over 13 amino acids.